This is a list of T cell receptor beta chains from one sample in a study of blood T cell repertoires in COVID-19. TCRdb's copy holds only in-frame clones and misses some; the assay was immunoSEQ multiplex PCR. The table has tens of thousands of clones, about nine tenths seen once. Sequencing was carried out using peripheral blood. Every receptor here comes from a woman aged 40 to 49 with active COVID-19. Both conserved end residues are part of each CDR3. Each record gives: J gene, V gene, clone size, D gene, CDR3 protein, CDR3 DNA. D genes are given only for firm matches. Clone size is stated in some rows and not others, as once, few, many or a class when expanded.

TRBJ2-7 TRBV27 NA TRBD1 CASSLNRDSYEQYF TGTGCCAGCAGTTTAAACAGGGACAGCTACGAGCAGTACTTC
TRBJ1-2 TRBV5-4 NA NA CASSFHGNGYTF TGTGCCAGCAGCTTTCACGGGAATGGCTACACCTTC
TRBJ2-3 TRBV5-1 NA TRBD2 CASSLVPRGAQAPTDTQYF TGCGCCAGCAGCTTGGTACCGCGGGGGGCCCAGGCCCCCACAGATACGCAGTATTTT
TRBJ1-2 TRBV6-2/TRBV6-3 NA TRBD1 CASSNWDRENYGYTF TGTGCCAGCAGTAACTGGGACAGGGAAAACTATGGCTACACCTTC
TRBJ1-2 TRBV6-1 NA NA CASSEKMRQGGYGYTF TGTGCCAGCAGTGAAAAGATGAGGCAGGGAGGCTATGGCTACACCTTC
TRBJ1-1 TRBV5-1 NA NA CASSLDTRTEAFF TGCGCCAGCAGCTTGGATACGCGGACTGAAGCTTTCTTT
TRBJ2-7 TRBV27 NA NA CASTSNRAGYEQYF TGTGCCAGCACCTCGAACAGGGCTGGGTACGAGCAGTACTTC
TRBJ2-3 TRBV7-6 NA TRBD1 CASSLAGQGFADTQYF TGTGCCAGCAGCTTAGCTGGACAGGGTTTCGCAGATACGCAGTATTTT
TRBJ1-6 TRBV27 NA NA CASSFSLGHLHDLHF TGTGCCAGCAGTTTCTCTCTCGGACACCTCCACGACCTCCACTTT
TRBJ1-3 TRBV6-2/TRBV6-3 NA TRBD1 CASSPSFRGTGFRGNTIYF TGTGCCAGCAGTCCCTCTTTTAGAGGGACAGGGTTCCGTGGAAACACCATATATTTT
TRBJ1-2 TRBV6-2/TRBV6-3 few NA CASSRIGGSDGYTF TGTGCCAGCAGCCGAATCGGGGGGTCTGACGGCTACACCTTC
TRBJ2-1 TRBV19 NA TRBD2 CASSWGLAGQHYNEQFF TGTGCCAGTAGTTGGGGACTAGCGGGGCAACACTACAATGAGCAGTTCTTC
TRBJ1-1 TRBV6-5 NA NA CASSYGGTEAFF TGTGCCAGCAGTTATGGGGGGACTGAAGCTTTCTTT
TRBJ2-7 TRBV2 NA TRBD1 CASSEGTGGQYEQYF TGTGCCAGCAGTGAAGGGACAGGGGGCCAATACGAGCAGTACTTC
TRBJ2-2 TRBV2 once TRBD2 CASSENPGGVGELFF TGTGCCAGCAGTGAAAATCCCGGGGGGGTCGGGGAGCTGTTTTTT
TRBJ1-1 TRBV25-1 few NA CASSDWRDTEAFF TGTGCCAGCAGTGACTGGAGGGACACTGAAGCTTTCTTT
TRBJ2-2 TRBV10-1 NA NA CASSEDRFGELFF TGCGCCAGCAGTGAAGACAGGTTCGGGGAGCTGTTTTTT
TRBJ2-2 TRBV4-1 NA NA CASSRQAPGELFF TGCGCCAGCAGCAGACAGGCACCGGGGGAGCTGTTTTTT
TRBJ2-2 TRBV5-1 NA TRBD1 CASSGTGYTGELFF TGCGCCAGCAGCGGGACAGGGTACACCGGGGAGCTGTTTTTT
TRBJ2-5 TRBV5-4 NA TRBD2 CASSSRWGGGQETQYF TGTGCCAGCAGCTCCAGGTGGGGGGGTGGGCAAGAGACCCAGTACTTC
TRBJ2-7 TRBV11-2 NA TRBD2 CASSSPGTRSSYEQYF TGTGCCAGCAGCTCGCCCGGGACTAGGAGCTCCTACGAGCAGTACTTC
TRBJ2-3 TRBV2 NA TRBD2 CASIPLLAGEQYF TGTGCCAGCATACCGTTGCTAGCGGGGGAACAGTATTTT
TRBJ2-7 TRBV19 NA TRBD1 CASSTGTVYEQYF TGTGCCAGTAGTACGGGGACAGTCTACGAGCAGTACTTC
TRBJ1-2 TRBV3-1/TRBV3-2 NA NA CASSQDLGGRNGYTF TGTGCCAGCAGCCAAGATCTGGGGGGAAGGAACGGCTACACCTTC
TRBJ2-7 TRBV5-4 NA TRBD2 CASSLNGGAYEQYF TGTGCCAGCAGCTTAAACGGGGGGGCCTACGAGCAGTACTTC
TRBJ2-3 TRBV9 NA TRBD2 CASSENLGTSGGARTDTQYF TGTGCCAGCAGCGAGAACCTTGGGACTAGCGGGGGGGCTCGTACAGATACGCAGTATTTT
TRBJ1-5 TRBV7-2 NA TRBD1 CASSRITGGAQHF TGTGCCAGCAGCCGAATAACAGGGGGGGCCCAGCATTTT
TRBJ2-7 TRBV27 NA TRBD1 CASRISPGQTYEQYF TGTGCCAGCCGGATTTCCCCGGGACAGACCTACGAGCAGTACTTC